Listed below are T cell receptor beta chains from one sample, sequenced in a study of blood T cell repertoires in COVID-19. Libraries were prepared by immunoSEQ multiplex PCR; TCRdb keeps only in-frame clonotypes and omits some of them. Of about 230,000 clones in the sample, 83% are singletons; the top ten hold roughly 7.4%. What was sequenced was peripheral blood. Source of these receptors: a woman aged 45 to 65 with acute or convalescent COVID-19. Each CDR3 is given with its conserved first and last residue. D genes are given only for firm matches. A row's size may be missing; if present it is once, few, many or a size class.

TRBV19	.	TRBJ2-6	.	CASSPRQHAPSGANVLTF	TGTGCCAGTTCCCCCCGACAGCATGCCCCCTCTGGGGCCAACGTCCTGACTTTC
TRBV6-5	.	TRBJ2-7	TRBD1	CASRISGQGAPRQYF	TGTGCCAGCAGGATTTCCGGACAGGGGGCGCCTAGGCAGTACTTC
TRBV6-1	.	TRBJ2-3	.	CASSEAWDNRPDTQYF	TGTGCCAGCAGTGAAGCGTGGGACAATCGACCAGATACGCAGTATTTT
TRBV2	.	TRBJ2-3	TRBD2	CASSTRGGSTDTQYF	TGTGCCAGCAGTACGCGGGGGGGGTCCACAGATACGCAGTATTTT
TRBV10-1	.	TRBJ2-3	.	CASSSGQGLTDTQYF	TGCGCCAGCAGTAGTGGGCAGGGCCTCACAGATACGCAGTATTTT
TRBV6-6	.	TRBJ1-5	.	CASSYPIRAGGFPHF	TGTGCCAGCAGTTACCCGATCCGGGCCGGGGGGTTTCCGCATTTT
TRBV19	.	TRBJ1-2	TRBD1	CASSIDWTGANYGYTF	TGTGCCAGTAGTATAGATTGGACAGGGGCGAACTATGGCTACACCTTC
TRBV7-9	once	TRBJ1-1	TRBD1	CASSPPQGRSAEAFF	TGTGCCAGCAGCCCACCACAGGGGAGGTCCGCTGAAGCTTTCTTT
TRBV28	once	TRBJ1-6	TRBD1	CAIDTGVDNSPLHF	TGTGCCATTGATACAGGGGTGGATAATTCACCCCTCCACTTT
TRBV7-2	.	TRBJ2-7	TRBD1	CASSTGVSSYEQYF	TGTGCCAGCAGCACAGGGGTGAGCTCCTACGAGCAGTACTTC
TRBV28	.	TRBJ2-1	TRBD2	CASRGQGELGLQFF	TGTGCCAGCAGGGGGCAGGGAGAATTGGGACTACAGTTCTTC
TRBV7-2	.	TRBJ1-1	TRBD1	CASSLVGTGNTEAFF	TGTGCCAGCAGCTTAGTAGGGACAGGGAACACTGAAGCTTTCTTT
TRBV5-1	.	TRBJ2-1	.	CASSVDGIGEQFF	TGCGCCAGCAGCGTAGACGGGATTGGTGAGCAGTTCTTC
TRBV5-6	.	TRBJ2-1	.	CASSLGGGRFSEQFF	TGTGCCAGCAGCTTAGGAGGGGGCCGATTCAGTGAGCAGTTCTTC
TRBV4-1	.	TRBJ2-5	.	CASTSRHSSGETQYF	TGCGCCAGCACCTCCAGACACAGTAGTGGAGAGACCCAGTACTTC
TRBV29-1	few	TRBJ1-1	.	CSSRTGTMEAFF	TGCAGCTCACGTACAGGGACTATGGAAGCTTTCTTT
TRBV6-2/TRBV6-3	.	TRBJ2-5	TRBD1	CASSYGAGGRETQYF	TGTGCCAGCAGTTACGGTGCAGGGGGCCGAGAGACCCAGTACTTC
TRBV7-6	.	TRBJ1-1	.	CASSLGGLAGGTEAFF	TGTGCCAGCAGCTTAGGGGGACTCGCTGGGGGCACTGAAGCTTTCTTT
TRBV10-1	.	TRBJ2-2	TRBD2	CASSTGTSDTGELFF	TGCGCCAGCAGCACCGGGACTAGCGACACCGGGGAGCTGTTTTTT
TRBV19	.	TRBJ2-4	.	CASEDIETIPVQYF	TGTGCCAGTGAGGACATCGAGACAATCCCCGTTCAGTACTTC
TRBV11-2	.	TRBJ1-2	.	CASSLSGQGYTF	TGTGCCAGCAGCTTATCGGGTCAGGGCTACACCTTC
TRBV28	few	TRBJ2-1	.	CASTGGEQFF	TGTGCCAGCACAGGAGGGGAGCAGTTCTTC
TRBV5-1	.	TRBJ2-5	.	CASSLAPGIEETQYF	TGCGCCAGCAGCTTGGCCCCAGGGATCGAAGAGACCCAGTACTTC
TRBV14	.	TRBJ2-1	.	CASSQGGTYSYNEQFF	TGTGCCAGCAGCCAAGGAGGGACATACTCCTACAATGAGCAGTTCTTC
TRBV7-9	.	TRBJ2-7	.	CAGRDYEQYF	TGTGCGGGGCGAGATTACGAGCAGTACTTC
TRBV29-1	.	TRBJ2-5	TRBD1	CSVRGLWDRDQETQYF	TGCAGCGTCCGCGGCCTTTGGGACAGGGATCAAGAGACCCAGTACTTC
TRBV5-6	.	TRBJ2-1	.	CASSLQRGYNEQFF	TGTGCCAGCAGCTTGCAACGCGGATACAATGAGCAGTTCTTC
TRBV19	.	TRBJ2-1	.	CASSILDGSTNEQFF	TGTGCCAGTAGTATCCTGGACGGGAGTACAAATGAGCAGTTCTTC
TRBV19	.	TRBJ1-2	.	CASSIDAWGGDYGYTF	TGTGCCAGTAGTATAGATGCGTGGGGGGGCGACTATGGCTACACCTTC
TRBV7-2	.	TRBJ2-1	.	CASSLVASYNEQFF	TGTGCCAGCAGCTTAGTTGCGAGCTACAATGAGCAGTTCTTC
TRBV19	once	TRBJ1-5	.	CASSIRGPDQPQHF	TGTGCCAGTAGTATTCGGGGTCCTGATCAGCCCCAGCATTTT
TRBV10-1	.	TRBJ2-1	TRBD2	CASSESGTSKQFF	TGCGCCAGCAGTGAGTCTGGGACTAGCAAGCAGTTCTTC
TRBV11-2	.	TRBJ2-7	TRBD2	CASSFSGTSNEQYF	TGTGCCAGCAGCTTCTCTGGGACTAGCAACGAGCAGTACTTC
TRBV19	.	TRBJ2-3	TRBD2	CASSNQRDTDTQYF	TGTGCCAGTAGTAACCAGCGGGACACAGATACGCAGTATTTT
TRBV7-2	.	TRBJ2-5	.	CASSPTGPGETQYF	TGTGCCAGCAGCCCGACAGGTCCGGGAGAGACCCAGTACTTC
TRBV12-3/TRBV12-4	.	TRBJ1-4	.	CASSLRWDEKLFF	TGTGCCAGCAGTCTGAGGTGGGATGAAAAACTGTTTTTT
TRBV4-3	.	TRBJ1-1	TRBD1	CASSRTGGTEAFF	TGCGCCAGCAGCCGTACAGGGGGAACTGAAGCTTTCTTT
TRBV10-3	.	TRBJ2-1	TRBD2	CAISTTSGVGNEQFF	TGTGCCATCAGTACTACTAGCGGGGTAGGAAATGAGCAGTTCTTC
TRBV4-2	.	TRBJ1-2	TRBD1	CASSPEQGDYGYTF	TGTGCCAGCAGCCCTGAACAGGGGGACTATGGCTACACCTTC
TRBV5-6	.	TRBJ1-2	TRBD1	CASSFGTGGAEGTF	TGTGCCAGCAGCTTCGGGACAGGGGGCGCCGAAGGCACCTTC
TRBV5-1	.	TRBJ2-5	.	CASSVDGLQTQYF	TGCGCCAGCAGCGTGGACGGACTTCAGACCCAGTACTTC
TRBV5-1	.	TRBJ1-2	TRBD1	CASSETGNTYGYTF	TGCGCCAGCAGCGAGACAGGGAACACCTATGGCTACACCTTC